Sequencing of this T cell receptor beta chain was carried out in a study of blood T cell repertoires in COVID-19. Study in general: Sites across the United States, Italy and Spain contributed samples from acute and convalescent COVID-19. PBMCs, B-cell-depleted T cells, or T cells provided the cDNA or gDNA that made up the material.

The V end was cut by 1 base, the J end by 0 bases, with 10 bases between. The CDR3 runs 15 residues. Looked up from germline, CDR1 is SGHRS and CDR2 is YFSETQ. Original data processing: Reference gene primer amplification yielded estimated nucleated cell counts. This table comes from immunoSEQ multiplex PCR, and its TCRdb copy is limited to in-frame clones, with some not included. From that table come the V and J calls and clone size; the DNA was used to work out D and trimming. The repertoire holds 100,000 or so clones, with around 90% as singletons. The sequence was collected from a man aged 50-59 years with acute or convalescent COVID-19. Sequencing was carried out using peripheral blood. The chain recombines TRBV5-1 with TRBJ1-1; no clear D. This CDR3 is CASSLSVALNTEAFF. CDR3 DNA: TGCGCCAGCAGCTTGAGTGTAGCATTGAACACTGAAGCTTTCTTT.